The text below deals with one TCR beta chain. Which antigen it targets is not known. Within one base of it there is no much larger clone, and no base qualities were kept. From its cysteine to its phenylalanine, the CDR3 spans 13 amino acids. Only the CDR3 DNA is retained, 39 bases long and in frame from the first base. V loses 11 bases of germline sequence and J loses 7 bases, and the interval between the two ends is 18 bases. The germline V gene encodes CDR1 MDHEN and CDR2 SYDVKM. Sample time point, as interpreted from the label and publication: late sampling 161 to 241 days after vaccination in a few convalescent patients. The meaning of the sample's treatment or condition label: approximately 9-day PBMC culture with coronavirus spike peptide pools or control peptides (ViraFEST assay). The ViraFEST assay, used in the study, expanded antigen-specific T cells with peptide pools and then identified the expanded clonotypes through TCR sequencing. Positive SARS-CoV-2 PCR tests in the convalescent patients dated from March to December 2020, before Alpha, Beta and Delta variants emerged in the United States. About 1.8 million PBMCs per well were cultured in IMDM with roughly 5.2% human AB serum and about 9.2 IU/ml IL-2, plus 10 ug/ml peptide pools. Half of the culture medium was replaced with fresh IL-2-containing medium on days 3 and 7. After 10 days of culture, CD4+ T cells were isolated by negative selection using the EasySep CD4+ T cell isolation kit. Ficoll-Paque Plus gradient centrifugation was used to isolate PBMCs from whole blood, and the isolated PBMCs were then either used fresh or cryopreserved at -140C. Each culture condition was generally run in triplicate wells.

This sample stems from a study of vaccination and CD4 T cells after COVID-19 (dated by TCRdb to 2022 to 2024). Notes on the research overall: Convalescent patients had a positive SARS-CoV-2 result on nasal swab PCR, and of these patients, nine had mild disease and one had severe disease. The spike-specific CD4+ TCR repertoire was compared before and after mRNA vaccination in approximately 9 COVID-19 convalescent patients and a handful of infection-naive healthy vaccine recipients. Post-COVID blood samples were collected from convalescent patients a median of about 92 days after diagnosis, with a range of roughly 30 to 161 days. Two doses of either the Pfizer-BioNTech BNT162b2 vaccine (n=8) or the Moderna mRNA-1273 vaccine (n=2) were administered to participants. In control cultures, a CEFX viral epitope pool was used as positive control, an HIV-1 Nef peptide pool was used as negative control, or no peptide was added. Post-vaccine blood samples were taken a median of 72 days after the second vaccine dose, with a range of about 13 to 250 days. Overlapping spike peptide pools from SARS-CoV-2 and from the common cold coronaviruses HCoV-NL63, HCoV-OC43 and HCoV-229E were used as culture stimuli. Three convalescent patients were sampled both early after vaccination (day 14) and late after vaccination (days 161 to 241). The convalescent cohort comprised six males and four females, including two Hispanic individuals, seven Caucasians, two Asians and one multiracial person. Results and caveats for the whole study, not just this receptor: Although the median number of SARS-CoV-2-reactive clonotypes went up from around 19 after infection to some 40 after vaccination, the increase was not significant. Of the vaccine-specific clones found in convalescent patients, nearly all (304 of 307) were mono-reactive for SARS-CoV-2 spike instead of being cross-reactive with common cold coronaviruses. In convalescent patients, a median approximately 90% of post-vaccine SARS-CoV-2-reactive clones were detected only after vaccination, suggesting vaccine-specific priming. Only a relatively small number of convalescent patients were included in the study, and early timepoints following natural infection were not analyzed.

The library came from PCR. DNA from cultured CD4+ T cells underwent TCR sequencing with the Oncomine TCR Beta short-read assay at the Johns Hopkins FTIC core. The QIAamp micro DNA kit was used to extract genomic DNA from the cultured CD4+ T cells. The Oncomine TCR Beta libraries from cultured CD4+ T cells were pooled using unique dual indexes and then sequenced on an Illumina iSeq 100. From the authors' description of their analysis: Non-productive sequences were filtered out, and CDR3s that did not start with C, did not end with F or W, or were shorter than 7 amino acids were discarded. Antigen-specific clonotypes were identified with the MANAFEST web application by comparing peptide-stimulated wells with reference and other culture wells. Positive clones required FDR below 0.05, an odds ratio above 5, and productive frequency above 0.1% in at least two of three replicate wells. Cross-reactive clonotypes were defined as significantly expanded in both SARS-CoV-2 spike wells and at least one common cold coronavirus spike condition. CDR3 homology was assessed with Levenshtein distances (stringdist) and unrooted phylogenetic trees (ape) in R version 3.6.1. TCRdb took the public reads, trimmed them with fastp at Q25, ran MiXCR for clone calling and kept in-frame beta chains. One record per CDR3 amino acid sequence lists the most common genes and DNA. The V and J calls were not made by the authors but by TCRdb's processing. The sample includes tens of thousands of distinct CDR3 sequences, with 40% to 45% observed a single time. The biggest ten clones account for approximately 5.1% of the sample.

The chain links TRBV28 with TRBJ2-1; the D region possibly corresponds to TRBD2 (6 bases align). The sequencing used CD4+ T cells from blood, cultured in vitro, collected about 7 months after SARS-CoV-2 vaccination. The receptor's source is a human donor who had recovered from COVID-19. CDR3 sequence: CASSARSGNEQFF. Read as DNA, the sequence is TGTGCCTCTAGCGCCCGTTCGGGAAATGAGCAGTTCTTC.